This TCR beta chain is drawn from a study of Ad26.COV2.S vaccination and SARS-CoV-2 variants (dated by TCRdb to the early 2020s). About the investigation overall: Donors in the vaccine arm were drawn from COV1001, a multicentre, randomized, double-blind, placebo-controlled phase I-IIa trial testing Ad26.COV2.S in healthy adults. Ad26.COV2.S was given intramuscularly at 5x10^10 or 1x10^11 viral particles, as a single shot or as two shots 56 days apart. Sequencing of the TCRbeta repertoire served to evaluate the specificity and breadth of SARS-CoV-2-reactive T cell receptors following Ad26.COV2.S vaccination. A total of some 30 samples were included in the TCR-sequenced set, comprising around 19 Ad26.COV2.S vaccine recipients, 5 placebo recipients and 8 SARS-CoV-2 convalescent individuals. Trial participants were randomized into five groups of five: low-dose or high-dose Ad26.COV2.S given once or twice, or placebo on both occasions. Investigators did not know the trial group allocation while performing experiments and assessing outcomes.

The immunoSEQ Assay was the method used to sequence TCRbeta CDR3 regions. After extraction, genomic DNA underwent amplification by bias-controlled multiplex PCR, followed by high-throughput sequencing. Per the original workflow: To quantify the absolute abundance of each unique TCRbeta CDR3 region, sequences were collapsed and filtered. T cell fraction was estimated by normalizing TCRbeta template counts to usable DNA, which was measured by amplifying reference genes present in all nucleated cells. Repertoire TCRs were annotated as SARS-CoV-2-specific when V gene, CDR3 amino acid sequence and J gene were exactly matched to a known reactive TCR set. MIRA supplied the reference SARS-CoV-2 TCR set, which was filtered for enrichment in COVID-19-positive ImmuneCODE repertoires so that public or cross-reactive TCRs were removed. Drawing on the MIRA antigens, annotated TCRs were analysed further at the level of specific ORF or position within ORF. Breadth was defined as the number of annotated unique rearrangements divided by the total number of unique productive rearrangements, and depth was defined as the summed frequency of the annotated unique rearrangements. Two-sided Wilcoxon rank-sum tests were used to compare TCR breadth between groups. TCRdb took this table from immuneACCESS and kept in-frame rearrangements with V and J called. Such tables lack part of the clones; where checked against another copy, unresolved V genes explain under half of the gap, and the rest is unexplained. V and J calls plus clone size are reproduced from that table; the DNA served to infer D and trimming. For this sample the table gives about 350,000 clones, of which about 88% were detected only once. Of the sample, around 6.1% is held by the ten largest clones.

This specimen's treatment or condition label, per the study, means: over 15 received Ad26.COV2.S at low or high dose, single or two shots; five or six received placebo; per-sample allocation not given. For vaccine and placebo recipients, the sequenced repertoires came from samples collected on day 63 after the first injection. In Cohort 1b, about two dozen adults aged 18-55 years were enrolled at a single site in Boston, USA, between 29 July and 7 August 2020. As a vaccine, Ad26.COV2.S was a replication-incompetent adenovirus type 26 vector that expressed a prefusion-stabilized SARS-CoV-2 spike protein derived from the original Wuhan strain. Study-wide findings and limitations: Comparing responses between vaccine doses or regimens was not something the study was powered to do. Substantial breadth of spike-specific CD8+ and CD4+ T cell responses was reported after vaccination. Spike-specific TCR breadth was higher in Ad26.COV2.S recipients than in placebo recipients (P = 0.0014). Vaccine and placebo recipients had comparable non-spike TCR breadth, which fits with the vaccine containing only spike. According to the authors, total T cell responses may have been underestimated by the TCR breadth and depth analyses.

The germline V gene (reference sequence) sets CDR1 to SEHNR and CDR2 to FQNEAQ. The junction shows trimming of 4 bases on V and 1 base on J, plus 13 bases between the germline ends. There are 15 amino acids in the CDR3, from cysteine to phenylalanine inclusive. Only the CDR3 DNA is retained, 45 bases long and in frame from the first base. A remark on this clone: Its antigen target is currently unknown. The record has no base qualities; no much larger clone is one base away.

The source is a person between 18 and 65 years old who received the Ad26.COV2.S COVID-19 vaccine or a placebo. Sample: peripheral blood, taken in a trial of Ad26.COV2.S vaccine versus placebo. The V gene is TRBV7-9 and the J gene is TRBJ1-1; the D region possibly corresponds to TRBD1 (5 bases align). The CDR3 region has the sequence CASSWGDRPNTEAFF. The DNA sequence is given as TGTGCCAGCAGCTGGGGCGATCGGCCGAACACTGAAGCTTTCTTT.